One and the same sample provided the 14 T cell receptor beta chains below, sequenced in a study of technical replicates of blood from a handful of donors. The repertoire was sequenced with immunoSEQ multiplex PCR; TCRdb's copy has only in-frame clones and lacks some. The sample includes around 80,000 clones, roughly 92% seen only once; the top ten take about 0.27%. Source material: T cells isolated from PBMCs. The receptors come from a human donor in good health.

This clone occurred a few times. V gene TRBV9 combines with J gene TRBJ1-1, with D possibly TRBD1 on 5 matching bases. CDR3 size: 13 residues. V lost 4 bases and J 5 bases, leaving 12 bases between the germline ends. Germline V lookup: CDR1 SGDLS, CDR2 YYNGEE. CDR3 region: CASSLGGETEAFF. The DNA of the CDR3 is TGTGCCAGCAGCCTCGGGGGTGAGACTGAAGCTTTCTTT.

V gene TRBV6-5 combines with J gene TRBJ2-7; the D is unclear. V shed 6 bases and J shed 0 bases, with 15 bases lying between them. The CDR3 covers 15 residues. Germline values: CDR1 MNHEY, CDR2 SVGAGI. In nucleotides, the CDR3 is TGTGCCAGCAGCAGAGACTTGATCGGCTCCTACGAGCAGTACTTC. Translation: CASSRDLIGSYEQYF.

J is TRBJ2-2 and V is TRBV10-3, with 7 bases identical to TRBD2. The germline CDR1 and CDR2 sequences are ENHRY and SYGVKD. Germline trimming cut 3 bases from V and 2 bases from J; bases unmatched to any gene: 6. CDR3 length equals 16 residues. The chain's CDR3 is CAISDPGLSNTGELFF. The CDR3, as DNA: TGTGCCATCAGTGACCCGGGACTATCTAACACCGGGGAGCTGTTTTTT.

The gene calls are TRBV4-1 and TRBJ1-3; 11 bases are a match to TRBD1. J lost 0 bases, V lost 0 bases, and 7 bases had no gene match. CDR3 length: 19 residues. In germline, CDR1 is MGHRA, CDR2 YSYEKL. The CDR3 nucleotides read TGCGCCAGCAGCCAAGATGAGGACAGGGGGCTTAGCTCTGGAAACACCATATATTTT. This codes for CASSQDEDRGLSSGNTIYF.

The chain joins TRBV30 to TRBJ2-7, with TRBD1 matching 9 bases. This CDR3 is 13 amino acids long. Germline trimming cut 3 bases from V and 4 bases from J; bases unmatched to any gene: 4. The germline V gene has CDR1 GTSNPN and CDR2 SVGIG (reference sequence). The DNA of the CDR3 is TGTGCCTGGAGCTCGGGACAGGGTTACGAGCAGTACTTC. It yields the protein CAWSSGQGYEQYF. The whole variable domain, filled in from reference TRBV30 and TRBJ2-7, reads SQTIHQWPATLVQPVGSPLSLECTVEGTSNPNLYWYRQAAGRGLQLLFYSVGIGQISSEVPQNLSASRPQDRQFILSSKKLLLSDSGFYLCAWSSGQGYEQYFGPGTRLTVT.

This clone appeared once. The genes are TRBV4-1 and TRBJ2-5; D not certain. The V gene's germline CDR1 is MGHRA and CDR2 YSYEKL. The CDR3 extends over 17 amino acids. V lost 3 bases to trimming and J lost 3 bases, with 20 bases between them. The CDR3 loop reads CASSQPTIAQEEETQYF. Here the CDR3 DNA reads TGCGCCAGCAGCCAGCCCACAATAGCCCAAGAGGAAGAGACCCAGTACTTC.

The chain uses TRBV6-1 and TRBJ1-2; weak D call: TRBD1 (5 bases). V was trimmed by 10 bases and J by 4 bases, leaving 19 bases between them. Germline lookup yields CDR1 MNHNS and CDR2 SASEGT. CDR3 length: 14 amino acids. DNA of the CDR3: TGTGCCACCCGGGGACTAGGGCTGCTCTATGGCTACACCTTC. It translates to CATRGLGLLYGYTF.

V gene TRBV6-5 combines with J gene TRBJ1-2; D is uncertain. CDR1 and CDR2 from the germline V gene are MNHEY and SVGAGI. This CDR3 has 15 amino acids. The V end was cut by 7 bases, the J end by 0 bases, with 15 bases between. The chain's CDR3 is CASTRSFTANYGYTF. CDR3 sequence (DNA): TGTGCCAGCACCCGAAGCTTCACTGCTAACTATGGCTACACCTTC.

This rearrangement joins TRBV7-3 to TRBJ1-1; no reliable D call. Germline loops: CDR1 SGHTA, CDR2 FQGTGA. This CDR3 is 14 amino acids long. Trimming took off 5 bases at V and 11 bases at J, with 21 bases between the two ends. The CDR3, as DNA: TGTGCCAGCAGCCCCATAAAGGGAGCCACAATCGCTTTCTTT. Its protein product is CASSPIKGATIAFF.

The J gene is TRBJ2-7, the V gene TRBV29-1; 7 nucleotides line up with TRBD2. This CDR3 region has 13 residues. J lost 5 bases, V lost 2 bases, and 6 bases had no gene match. From germline, CDR1 is SQVTM and CDR2 ANQGSEA. This chain's CDR3 is CSVESGGSDEQYF. The CDR3 DNA sequence: TGCAGCGTTGAAAGCGGCGGGAGCGACGAGCAGTACTTC.

The chain joins TRBV5-4 to TRBJ2-1; D gene unclear. CDR3 size: 11 residues. Germline CDR1 is SGHNT and CDR2 is YYREEE (reference sequence). Trimming pared 2 bases from V and 7 bases from J, leaving 4 bases between. In DNA form, the CDR3 reads TGTGCCAGCAGCTTTCTTAATGAGCAGTTCTTC. Translating it yields CASSFLNEQFF.

V is TRBV27 and J is TRBJ2-2; TRBD2 aligns across 8 bases. With 2 bases clipped from V and 2 bases from J, the junction kept 4 bases outside the gene matches. Germline values: CDR1 MNHEY, CDR2 SMNVEV (reference sequence). The CDR3 is made up of 16 amino acids. The CDR3 bases are TGTGCCAGCAGTTTACGGGAGGGGCTTAACACCGGGGAGCTGTTTTTT. This translates into CASSLREGLNTGELFF.

This chain's CDR3 is CASSEFPGLAQYF. As DNA, the CDR3 is TGCGCCAGCAGTGAATTTCCGGGACTAGCCCAGTACTTC. The chain employs TRBV10-1 and TRBJ2-7, with 9 bases identical to TRBD2. J lost 10 bases, V lost 3 bases, and 7 bases had no gene match. Germline assignment: CDR1 WNHNN and CDR2 SYGVQD (reference sequence). The length of the CDR3 is 13 residues.

This chain links TRBV5-1 with TRBJ2-1, with TRBD2 matching 9 bases. The CDR3 sequence is 15 residues long. Germline CDR1 and CDR2: SGHRS and YFSETQ. The ends lost 1 base at V and 10 bases at J; junction bases unmatched: 9. The CDR3: CASSLSSREGGEQFF. The CDR3 DNA sequence: TGCGCCAGCAGCTTGTCGTCGCGGGAGGGCGGGGAGCAGTTCTTC.